This entry lists 2 T cell receptor beta chains sequenced from one sample in a study of T-cell memory formation after mild COVID-19. TCRdb re-analysed the 5' RACE reads in MiXCR, keeping a single row per CDR3 protein. The table shows roughly 310,000 distinct CDR3 sequences, with 15% to 20% occurring only once. Sequenced sample: PBMCs or a T cell subset sorted from them (not recorded which). The receptor set was obtained from a man between 18 and 29 years old who had mild COVID-19 (a few samples of this study predate the infection). Cell type and time point are not known.

V and J are TRBV19 and TRBJ1-1, with D hard to call. The germline gives CDR1 LNHDA, CDR2 SQIVND (reference sequence). The CDR3 totals 13 residues. Trimming removed 3 bases from V and 6 bases from J, with 11 bases in between. The CDR3 spells CASSMMGYSEAFF. In DNA form, the CDR3 reads TGTGCCAGTAGTATGATGGGCTACTCTGAAGCTTTCTTT. Variable domain in full (rest from reference TRBV19 and TRBJ1-1): DGGITQSPKYLFRKEGQNVTLSCEQNLNHDAMYWYRQDPGQGLRLIYYSQIVNDFQKGDIAEGYSVSREKKESFPLTVTSAQKNPTAFYLCASSMMGYSEAFFGQGTRLTVV.

This clonotype was recorded many times. CDR3 sequence: CASSIDWLMNTEAFF. The CDR3 DNA is TGTGCCAGTAGTATAGATTGGCTGATGAACACTGAAGCTTTCTTT. V gene TRBV19 combines with J gene TRBJ1-1, with unresolved D. CDR1 is LNHDA, CDR2 SQIVND, per germline (reference sequence). V was shortened by 0 bases and J by 0 bases, with 8 bases between the two germline ends. This CDR3 is built from 15 residues.